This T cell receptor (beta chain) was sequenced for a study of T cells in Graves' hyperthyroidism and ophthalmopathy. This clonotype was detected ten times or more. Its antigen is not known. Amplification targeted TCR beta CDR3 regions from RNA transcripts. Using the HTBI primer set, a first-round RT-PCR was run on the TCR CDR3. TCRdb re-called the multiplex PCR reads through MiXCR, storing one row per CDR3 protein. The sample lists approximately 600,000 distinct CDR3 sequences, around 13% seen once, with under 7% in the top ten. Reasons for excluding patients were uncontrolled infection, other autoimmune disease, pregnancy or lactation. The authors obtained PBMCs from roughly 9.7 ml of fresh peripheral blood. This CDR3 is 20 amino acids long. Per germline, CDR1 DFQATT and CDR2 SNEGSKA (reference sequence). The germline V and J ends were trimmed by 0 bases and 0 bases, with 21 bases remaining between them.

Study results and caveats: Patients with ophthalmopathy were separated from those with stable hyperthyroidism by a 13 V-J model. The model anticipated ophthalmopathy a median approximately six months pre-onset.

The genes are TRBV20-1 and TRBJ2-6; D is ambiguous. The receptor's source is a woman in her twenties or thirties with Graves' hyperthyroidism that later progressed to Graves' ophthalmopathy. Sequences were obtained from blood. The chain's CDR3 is CSARDSIRTTVNSGANVLTF. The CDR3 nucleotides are TGCAGTGCTAGAGATTCTATCCGTACAACGGTCAACTCTGGGGCCAACGTCCTGACTTTC.